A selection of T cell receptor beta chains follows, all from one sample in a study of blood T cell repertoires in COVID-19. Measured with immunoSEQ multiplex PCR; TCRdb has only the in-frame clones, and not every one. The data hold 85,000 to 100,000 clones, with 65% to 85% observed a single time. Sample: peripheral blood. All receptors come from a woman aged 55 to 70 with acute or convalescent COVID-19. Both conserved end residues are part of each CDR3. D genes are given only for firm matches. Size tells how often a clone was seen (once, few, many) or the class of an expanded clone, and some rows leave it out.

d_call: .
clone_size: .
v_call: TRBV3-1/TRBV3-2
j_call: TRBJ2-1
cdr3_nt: TGTGCCAGCAGCCGCCAAGGGGGCAATGAGCAGTTCTTC
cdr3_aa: CASSRQGGNEQFF

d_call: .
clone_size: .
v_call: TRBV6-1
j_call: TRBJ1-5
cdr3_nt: TGTGCCAGCAGTGACCGGAACAGGGTCGGCAATCAGCCCCAGCATTTT
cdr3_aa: CASSDRNRVGNQPQHF

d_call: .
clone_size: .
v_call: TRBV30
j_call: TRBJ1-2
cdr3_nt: TGTGCCCAAGAGGCGGGAAAAATTGGCTACACCTTC
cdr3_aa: CAQEAGKIGYTF

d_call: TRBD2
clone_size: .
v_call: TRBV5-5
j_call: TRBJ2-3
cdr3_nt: TGTGCCAGCAGCCCTTTAGCGGGGGCGAGCACAGATACGCAGTATTTT
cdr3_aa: CASSPLAGASTDTQYF

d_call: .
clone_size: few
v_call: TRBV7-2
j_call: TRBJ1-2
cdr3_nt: TGTGCCAGCAGCTTAGCGGGCCAGGCTGTATCAGGCTACACCTTC
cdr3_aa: CASSLAGQAVSGYTF

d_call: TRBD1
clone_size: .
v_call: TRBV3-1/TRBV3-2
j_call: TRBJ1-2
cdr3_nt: TGTGCCAGCAGCCCGGGACAGGGGGCGCACACCTTC
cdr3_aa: CASSPGQGAHTF

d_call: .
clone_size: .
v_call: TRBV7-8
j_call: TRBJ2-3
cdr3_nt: TGTGCCAGCAGCTTAGTCGACGGACATTGGATAGTCAGTACAGATACGCAGTATTTT
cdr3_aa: CASSLVDGHWIVSTDTQYF

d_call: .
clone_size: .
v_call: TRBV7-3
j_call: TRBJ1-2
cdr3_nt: TGTGCCAGGCTCACCTGGGGCGGCTACACCTTC
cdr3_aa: CARLTWGGYTF

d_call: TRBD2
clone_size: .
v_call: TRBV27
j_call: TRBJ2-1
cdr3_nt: TGTGCCAGCAGTCCGGGACTAGCGAGTGAGCAGTTCTTC
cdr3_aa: CASSPGLASEQFF

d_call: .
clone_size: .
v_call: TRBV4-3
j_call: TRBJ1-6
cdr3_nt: TGCGCCAGCAGCCAAGATCGGGGGGAGGGCTCACCCCTCCACTTT
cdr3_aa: CASSQDRGEGSPLHF